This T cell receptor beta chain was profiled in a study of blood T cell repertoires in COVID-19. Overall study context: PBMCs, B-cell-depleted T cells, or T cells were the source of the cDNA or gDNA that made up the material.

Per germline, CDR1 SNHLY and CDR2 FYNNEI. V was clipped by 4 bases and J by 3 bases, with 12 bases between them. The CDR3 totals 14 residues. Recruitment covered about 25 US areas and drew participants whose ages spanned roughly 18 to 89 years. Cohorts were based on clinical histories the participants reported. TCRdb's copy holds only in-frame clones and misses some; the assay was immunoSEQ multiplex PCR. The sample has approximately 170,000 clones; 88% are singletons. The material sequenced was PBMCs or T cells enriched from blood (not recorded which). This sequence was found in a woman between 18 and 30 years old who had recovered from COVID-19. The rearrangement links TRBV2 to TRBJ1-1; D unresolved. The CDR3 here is CASSGTSLYTEAFF. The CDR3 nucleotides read TGTGCCAGCAGTGGGACTTCCCTATACACTGAAGCTTTCTTT.